This TCR beta chain emerged from a study of T cells after yellow fever vaccination. Germline values: CDR1 SNHLY, CDR2 FYNNEI. This CDR3 is 13 amino acids long. Trimming took 7 bases from V and 4 from J, leaving 11 bases between them. The study, taken as a whole, reports: Reappearance after the booster was seen for most primary-vaccination clones, at 95% to 96% CD4 and about 90% CD8. Relatively few clonotypes were ones that appeared in both CD4 and CD8 compartments.

TCRdb recomputed calls from the 5' RACE reads with MiXCR, one row per CDR3 protein. The sample shows around 300,000 distinct CDR3 sequences, roughly 3.9% of them seen only once. Of note for this clonotype: The antigen is unknown.

This chain uses TRBV2 with TRBJ1-5; weak D call: TRBD1 (6 bases). Sequenced here: PBMCs, sampled 5 days after the yellow fever booster vaccination. The sequence was obtained from a man between 18 and 35 years old who received the YFV17D yellow fever vaccine. The CDR3 DNA reads as TGTGCCAGCAATGCGGGGGCGAATCAGCCCCAGCATTTT. Translating gives CASNAGANQPQHF.